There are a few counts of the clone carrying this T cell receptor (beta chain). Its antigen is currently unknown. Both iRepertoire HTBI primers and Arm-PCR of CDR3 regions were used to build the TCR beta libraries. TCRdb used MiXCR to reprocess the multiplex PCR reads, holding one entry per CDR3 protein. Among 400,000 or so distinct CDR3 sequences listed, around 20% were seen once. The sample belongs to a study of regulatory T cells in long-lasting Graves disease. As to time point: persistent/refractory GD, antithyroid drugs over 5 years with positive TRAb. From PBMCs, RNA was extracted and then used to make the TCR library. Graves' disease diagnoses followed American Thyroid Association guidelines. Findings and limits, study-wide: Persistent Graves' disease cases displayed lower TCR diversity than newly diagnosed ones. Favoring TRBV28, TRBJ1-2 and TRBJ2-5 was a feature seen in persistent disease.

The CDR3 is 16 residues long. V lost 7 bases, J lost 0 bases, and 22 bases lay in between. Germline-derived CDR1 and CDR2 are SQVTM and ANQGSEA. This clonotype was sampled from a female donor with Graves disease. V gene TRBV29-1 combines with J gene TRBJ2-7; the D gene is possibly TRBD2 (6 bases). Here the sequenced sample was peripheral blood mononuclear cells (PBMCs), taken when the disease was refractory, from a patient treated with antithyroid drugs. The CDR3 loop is CSATAPSAWYSYEQYF. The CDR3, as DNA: TGCAGCGCCACGGCCCCTAGCGCCTGGTACTCCTACGAGCAGTACTTC.